Listed here is a single TCR beta chain. These data are taken from a study of blood T cell repertoires in COVID-19. The table came from immunoSEQ multiplex PCR; TCRdb's copy has only in-frame clones and leaves some out. The table has roughly 160,000 clones, 79% seen once. V was pared by 0 bases and J by 3 bases, with 3 bases between. In germline, CDR1 is SGHAT, CDR2 FQNNGV. CDR3 length: 13 residues. The receptor's source is a woman in her 70s in a cohort exposed to, infected with or recovered from COVID-19 (not recorded which). The sample taken for sequencing was PBMCs or T cells enriched from blood (not recorded which). The gene calls are TRBV11-2 and TRBJ1-5, with D unresolved. DNA for the CDR3: TGTGCCAGCAGCTTAGATCTCAATCAGCCCCAGCATTTT. This gives the protein CASSLDLNQPQHF.